These 28 T cell receptor beta chains originate from one sample sequenced in a study of kidney transplant recipient with SARS-CoV-2 infection. MiXCR was run by TCRdb on the reads, yielding one entry per CDR3 protein. The sample lists roughly 230,000 distinct CDR3 sequences, 25% to 35% occurring once. The sample here was a blood sample, taken at baseline and on roughly day 110 from a kidney transplant recipient. These receptor sequences come from a young adult male patient who had COVID-19 and was a kidney transplant recipient. T cells may partly derive from the graft donor.

At least ten counts were recorded for this clonotype. J is TRBJ1-2 and V is TRBV11-2; D call uncertain. The CDR3 is 17 amino acids. V was shortened by 5 bases and J by 4 bases, with 23 bases between the two germline ends. From germline, CDR1 is SGHAT and CDR2 FQNNGV. CDR3: CASSMFGTSRKTYGYTF. For the CDR3, the DNA is TGTGCCAGCAGCATGTTTGGAACAAGCAGAAAGACCTATGGCTACACCTTC.

As to this clonotype: Being one base from a much bigger clone, this may be a read error. This chain uses TRBV2 with TRBJ1-2; no firm D call. Germline-derived CDR1 and CDR2 are SNHLY and FYNNEI. The CDR3 runs 12 residues. Between the trimmed V and J ends, which lost 8 bases and 7 bases, there was a span of 14 bases. The CDR3 reads CASYWFRFGYTF. CDR3 DNA: TGTGCCAGCTATTGGTTTCGGTTTGGCTACACCTTC.

This clonotype was counted at least ten times. A read error may produce the germline difference seen at one junction end. The V call is TRBV5-1, the J call TRBJ2-2; D uncertain. Germline-derived CDR1 and CDR2 are SGHRS and YFSETQ. The CDR3 covers 15 residues. The DNA of the CDR3 is TGCGCCAGCAGCTTGGAACAGACGCCCACCCGGGAGCTGTTTTTT. Encoded protein: CASSLEQTPTRELFF.

This clonotype appeared many times. This chain uses TRBV3-1 with TRBJ2-2; D ambiguous. The CDR3 is 18 amino acids. V gave up 5 bases and J gave up 5 bases, with 24 bases separating them. Germline V gives CDR1 LGHDT, CDR2 YNNKEL (reference sequence). The CDR3 reads CASSCIPPISGLTGELFF. CDR3 nucleotide sequence: TGTGCCAGCAGCTGTATTCCTCCCATTTCAGGCTTGACCGGGGAGCTGTTTTTT.

This clonotype occurred a few times. This may stem from a read error, because a much larger clone lies one nucleotide away. The chain links TRBV20-1 to TRBJ1-4, with no clear D. The CDR3 covers 13 residues. Germline values: CDR1 DFQATT, CDR2 SNEGSKA (reference sequence). CDR3 bases: TGCGGTGCTAGACCGCCGGGTCGTGAAAAACTGTTTTTT. Its protein product is CGARPPGREKLFF.

As to this clonotype: A much larger clone is a single base away; this may be a read error. The V and J genes are TRBV4-1 and TRBJ2-3; D gene ambiguous. The CDR3 has 16 residues. The V and J ends lost 0 bases and 2 bases respectively, with 12 bases between them. The germline V gene has CDR1 MGHRA and CDR2 YSYEKL. The CDR3 nucleotides read TGCGCCAGCAGCCAAGACGAGGCGGAACCCACAGATACGCAGTATTTT. It codes for CASSQDEAEPTDTQYF.

About this clonotype itself: Mismatch with germline at one junction end may stem from a read error. J is TRBJ2-5 and V is TRBV3-1; D is ambiguous. This CDR3 region has 17 residues. Germline-derived CDR1 and CDR2 are LGHDT and YNNKEL (reference sequence). CDR3 region: CANSLGDPISFSETQYF. Written as DNA, the CDR3 is TGTGCCAACAGCTTGGGTGATCCCATTTCTTTCTCTGAGACCCAGTACTTC.

This clonotype was recorded many times. V is TRBV12-3 or TRBV12-4 and J is TRBJ1-1; D gene unclear. Deletions cut 5 bases from V and 0 bases from J, with 7 bases between. The CDR3 consists of 13 residues. The CDR3 DNA sequence: TGTGCCAGCAGTAGTGGATTGAACACTGAAGCTTTCTTT. This gives the protein CASSSGLNTEAFF.

As to this clonotype: This may stem from a read error, because a much larger clone lies one nucleotide away. V and J are TRBV19 and TRBJ1-3, with a weak D call TRBD1 (6 bases). Germline V gene lookup returns CDR1 LNHDA and CDR2 SQIVND (reference sequence). This CDR3 is built from 15 residues. CDR3 amino acids: CASSLDSVSGNTVYF. The CDR3 DNA sequence: TGTGCCAGTAGTTTGGACAGTGTCTCTGGAAACACCGTATATTTT.

At least ten counts were recorded for this clonotype. V is TRBV28 and J is TRBJ1-2; possible D gene TRBD1, 6 bases. Germline assignment: CDR1 MDHEN and CDR2 SYDVKM. V dropped 1 base and J dropped 8 bases, with 11 bases sitting between them. This CDR3 spans 13 amino acids. The CDR3 region is CASSLLRGPGYTF. CDR3 nucleotide sequence: TGTGCCAGCAGTTTATTGCGGGGGCCAGGCTACACCTTC.

This clonotype was recorded many times. The genes are TRBV12-3 or TRBV12-4 and TRBJ1-2; D call uncertain. CDR3 length: 17 residues. V was trimmed by 5 bases and J by 4 bases, leaving 23 bases between them. In DNA form, the CDR3 reads TGTGCCAGCAGTCATGTTGTCAGCTTCCGAAAGACCTATGGCTACACCTTC. Its translation: CASSHVVSFRKTYGYTF.

Concerning this clonotype itself: A much larger clone lies a single base off, so this may be a read error. The chain has TRBV4-3 and TRBJ2-4; tentative D call: TRBD1 (5 bases). Matching the DNA end better, TRBJ2-7 makes the J call doubtful. Germline assignment: CDR1 LGHNA and CDR2 YSLEER. This CDR3 comprises 15 residues. CDR3 protein: CASGQGEQSSYEQYF. CDR3 DNA: TGCGCCAGCGGCCAGGGCGAACAGTCCAGCTACGAGCAGTACTTC.

On this clonotype: A single base separates this from a much larger clone, so it may be a read error. The chain has TRBV5-6 and TRBJ1-2; D is undetermined. V lost 7 bases and J 4 bases, leaving 23 bases between the germline ends. This CDR3 has 16 residues. Germline V lookup: CDR1 SGHDT, CDR2 YYEEEE. The CDR3 region is CASQWYNSRKTYGYTF. The CDR3 bases are TGTGCCAGCCAGTGGTACAATAGTCGAAAGACCTATGGCTACACCTTC.

This clonotype was seen many times. The rearrangement uses TRBV28 and TRBJ1-2; 8 bases align to TRBD1. There are 14 residues in the CDR3. After removal of 2 bases from V and 3 bases from J, the junction contained 2 bases not matched to a gene. The germline gives CDR1 MDHEN, CDR2 SYDVKM. CDR3 nucleotides: TGTGCCAGCAGTTTAGGGACAGGTTACTATGGCTACACCTTC. It encodes CASSLGTGYYGYTF.

As concerns this clonotype: Since a much larger clone is just one base distant, this may be a read error. This sequence joins TRBV28 and TRBJ2-7; D might be TRBD1 or TRBD2, each matching 6 bases. V was trimmed by 11 bases and J by 5 bases, leaving 19 bases between them. Germline V gene lookup returns CDR1 MDHEN and CDR2 SYDVKM. This CDR3 is 13 amino acids long. The DNA of the CDR3 is TGTGCCGGCCTCTCAAGGGGGGTCGACGAGCAGTACTTC. Translating it yields CAGLSRGVDEQYF.

This clonotype was detected ten times or more. The chain uses TRBV7-9 and TRBJ1-5; the D is unclear. Per germline, CDR1 SEHNR and CDR2 FQNEAQ (reference sequence). Between the trimmed V and J ends, which lost 1 base and 4 bases, there was a span of 11 bases. The CDR3 has 15 residues. DNA for the CDR3: TGTGCCAGCAGCTTAGGAGGGAGGGTAAATCAGCCCCAGCATTTT. Its translation is CASSLGGRVNQPQHF.

This clonotype was counted only a few times. CDR3 DNA sequence: TGTGCCAGCAGTGAAGCGCGACTAGCGGGGGAGCAGTTCTTC. Translating it yields CASSEARLAGEQFF. The chain uses TRBV2 and TRBJ2-1; 11 bases align to TRBD2. Germline V gene sequence: CDR1 SNHLY, CDR2 FYNNEI. The V gene end was trimmed by 0 bases and the J gene end by 10 bases; junction bases not matched to a gene: 2. The CDR3 runs to 14 residues.

This clonotype was observed at least ten times. The chain carries TRBV6-1 and TRBJ2-7; D may be TRBD2 (7 bases). The germline V gene encodes CDR1 MNHNS and CDR2 SASEGT. V dropped 4 bases and J dropped 4 bases, with 14 bases sitting between them. This CDR3 comprises 14 residues. CDR3 region: CASSAGRGTYEQYF. The CDR3 DNA follows: TGTGCCAGCAGTGCGGGGCGGGGGACATACGAGCAGTACTTC.

This clonotype was seen repeatedly, ten times or more. This rearrangement joins TRBV21-1 to TRBJ2-1; TRBD1 is taken as the D call from the table, unchecked against the DNA. TRBV21-1 is given as a pseudogene. The CDR3 contains 16 residues. CDR3 in amino acids: CASSRSGTGYVNEQFF. CDR3 nucleotides: TGTGCCAGCAGCAGATCCGGGACAGGGTACGTGAATGAGCAGTTCTTC.

This clonotype was recorded at least ten times. V is TRBV7-1 and J is TRBJ1-2, with D hard to call. TRBV7-1 is an ORF, with its function uncertain. CDR3 length: 17 amino acids. Trimming left V 5 bases short and J 4 bases short, with 23 bases between. The CDR3 region has the DNA TGTGCCAGCAGCGCCGTCGATCACGAGGGAAAGACCTATGGCTACACCTTC. Its protein is CASSAVDHEGKTYGYTF.

Note on this clonotype: One end of the junction is discordant with germline, which a read error may explain. This rearrangement joins TRBV18 to TRBJ2-5, with TRBD1 identical over 7 bases. Germline V CDR1 and CDR2: KGHSH, LQKENI. There are 14 residues in the CDR3. The CDR3 loop reads CANSPPNRGETQYF. CDR3 in DNA: TGTGCCAACTCACCACCTAACAGGGGAGAGACCCAGTACTTC.

A note on this clonotype: This may be a read error: a much more frequent sequence differs by one nucleotide. The rearrangement links TRBV7-2 to TRBJ2-2, with unresolved D. CDR1 is SGHTA, CDR2 FQGNSA, per germline. The germline V and J ends were trimmed by 4 bases and 3 bases, with 6 bases remaining between them. The CDR3 contains 13 residues. CDR3 DNA: TGTGCCAGCAGCTCCCAATACACCGGGGAGCTGTTTTTT. Its protein is CASSSQYTGELFF.

The sample holds many counts of this clonotype. The J gene is TRBJ2-3, the V gene TRBV21-1. TRBV21-1 is reported as a pseudogene. The CDR3 loop spans 17 amino acids. CDR3 loop: CASRSLLATVMQDTQYF. The CDR3 DNA follows: TGTGCCAGCAGATCGTTGTTAGCTACAGTCATGCAAGATACGCAGTATTTT.

This clonotype was detected only once. A much larger clone sits a single nucleotide away, making a read error possible. This chain uses TRBV20-1 with TRBJ2-7; TRBD2 agrees at 9 bases. The CDR3 contains 15 residues. Trimming at V came to 5 bases and at J to 4 bases, leaving 12 bases not matched to a gene. The V gene's germline CDR1 is DFQATT and CDR2 SNEGSKA (reference sequence). The DNA of the CDR3 is TGCAGTGCTGGAGGCCTAGCGGGAAGACTTTACGAGCAGTACTTC. Amino acids: CSAGGLAGRLYEQYF.

This clonotype was recorded a few times. Being one base from a much bigger clone, this may be a read error. The chain links TRBV5-3 to TRBJ1-2, with unresolved D. TRBV5-3 is reported as an ORF; its role is uncertain. CDR3 length: 16 residues. Trimming removed 7 bases at V and 4 bases at J, with 23 bases between. The CDR3 region has the DNA TGTGCCAGACGTCCCATAGTGGTGAGAAGGACCTATGGCTACACCTTC. Residues: CARRPIVVRRTYGYTF.

The chain uses TRBV5-1 and TRBJ2-1; D is perhaps TRBD2 (5 bases). Germline values: CDR1 SGHRS, CDR2 YFSETQ. With 2 bases removed from V and 5 bases from J, the gap between germline ends came to 8 bases. The CDR3 contains 13 residues. The CDR3 reads CASSLDYNNEQFF. The CDR3, as DNA: TGCGCCAGCAGCTTAGACTACAACAATGAGCAGTTCTTC. Based on the CDR3 plus reference TRBV5-1 and TRBJ2-1, the full variable domain is KAGVTQTPRYLIKTRGQQVTLSCSPISGHRSVSWYQQTPGQGLQFLFEYFSETQRNKGNFPGRFSGRQFSNSRSEMNVSTLELGDSALYLCASSLDYNNEQFFGPGTRLTVL.

Points on this clonotype: Since a much larger clone is just one base distant, this may be a read error. V is TRBV6-5 and J is TRBJ1-2; D remains ambiguous. The CDR3 consists of 17 residues. From germline, CDR1 is MNHEY and CDR2 SVGAGI. The CDR3 DNA follows: TGTGCCAGCAGTCAGGAACACTCTATGCGAAAGACCTATGGCTGCACCTTC. This gives the protein CASSQEHSMRKTYGCTF.

This clonotype was recorded many times. The rearrangement joins TRBV12-5 to TRBJ1-2, with D maybe TRBD1 (5 bases). CDR1 LGHNT and CDR2 FRNRAP come from the germline V gene. The germline V and J ends were trimmed by 4 bases and 4 bases, with 22 bases remaining between them. This CDR3 comprises 17 residues. The CDR3 bases are TGTGCTAGTGGTTCGTCTGATTTGCAGGGAAAGACCTATGGCTACACCTTC. Translation gives CASGSSDLQGKTYGYTF.